The 10 T cell receptor beta chains in this list originate from one sample, sequenced in a study of metastatic and nonmetastatic thyroid tumors. All patients were treatment-naive before thyroid surgery. MiXCR reprocessed the PCR reads for TCRdb. The sample holds several thousand clones, less than 35% seen once. The sample taken for sequencing was tumor tissue. These receptors were obtained from a female donor with papillary thyroid cancer or a benign thyroid nodule (not recorded which). Some clones in this sample may be carry-over from other donors' samples.

By share, this clone ranks as medium-sized (0.01 to 0.1%). This rearrangement joins TRBV6-4 to TRBJ1-5; D perhaps matches TRBD1 (6 bases). This CDR3 comprises 20 residues. CDR1 and CDR2 (germline): MRHNA, SNTAGT. V lost 8 bases and J lost 0, with 29 bases in between. The DNA of the CDR3 is TGTGCCAGCGGAAGTCGAGCCCGGGACACCAGATTTTTTAGCAATCAGCCCCAGCATTTT. Translating gives CASGSRARDTRFFSNQPQHF.

Only a few counts were recorded for this clone. The chain carries TRBV28 and TRBJ1-2; possibly TRBD1 for D (5 bases). Germline CDR1 MDHEN, CDR2 SYDVKM. V was clipped by 8 bases and J by 5 bases, with 15 bases between them. The CDR3 is 13 residues long. CDR3 amino acids: CASRRQNLYGYTF. In nucleotides, the CDR3 is TGTGCCAGCCGAAGACAGAACCTTTATGGCTACACCTTC.

This clone was seen more than once but under ten times. The junction differs from germline at one of its ends, possibly a read error. The V and J genes are TRBV12-3 or TRBV12-4 and TRBJ1-1, with D possibly being TRBD1 (5 bases). The CDR3 consists of 17 residues. CDR3 region: CASSPTVGAVGGTEASF. The CDR3 DNA reads as TGTGCCAGCAGTCCGACAGTGGGCGCTGTCGGTGGGACTGAAGCTTCCTTT.

The chain combines TRBV5-1 with TRBJ1-1, with 8 nucleotides matching TRBD1. V shed 5 bases and J 1 base; nucleotides not matched to a gene: 4. The CDR3 sequence is 14 residues long. CDR1 and CDR2 (germline): SGHRS, YFSETQ. In nucleotides, the CDR3 is TGCGCCAGCAGGCAGGGGGCAGGGAACACTGAAGCTTTCTTT. Protein: CASRQGAGNTEAFF. The full variable domain, in which reference TRBV5-1 and TRBJ1-1 provide the parts outside the CDR3, is KAGVTQTPRYLIKTRGQQVTLSCSPISGHRSVSWYQQTPGQGLQFLFEYFSETQRNKGNFPGRFSGRQFSNSRSEMNVSTLELGDSALYLCASRQGAGNTEAFFGQGTRLTVV.

The chain is built from TRBV6-5 and TRBJ2-3, with a weak D call TRBD2 (5 bases). Trimming removed 2 bases from V and 5 bases from J, with 20 bases in between. The CDR3 covers 17 residues. From germline, CDR1 is MNHEY and CDR2 SVGAGI. As DNA, the CDR3 is TGTGCCAGCAGTTACAAAAAGGAATCTACTGGAGGAGATACGCAGTATTTT. Translated, it gives CASSYKKESTGGDTQYF.

The gene calls are TRBV18 and TRBJ1-6, with TRBD1 as a possible D gene (6 bases). The CDR3 contains 15 residues. The ends were cut back, 2 bases at V and 7 bases at J, with 12 bases in the middle. Germline CDR1 and CDR2: KGHSH and LQKENI. CDR3 coding DNA: TGTGCCAGCTCACCAATTCAGGGGATCAATTCACCCCTCCACTTT. As protein: CASSPIQGINSPLHF.

This clone occurred a few times. This chain joins TRBV7-2 and TRBJ2-1; TRBD2 agrees at 12 bases. The V gene's germline CDR1 is SGHTA and CDR2 FQGNSA. V shed 7 bases, J shed 5 bases, and the junction held 6 bases outside the gene matches. The CDR3 has 15 amino acids. This CDR3 is CASKTSGGQNNEQFF. The CDR3, as DNA: TGTGCCAGCAAGACTAGCGGGGGCCAGAACAATGAGCAGTTCTTC.

Comment on this clone: The same CDR3 is also encoded by other DNA sequences in this sample. The chain carries TRBV20-1 and TRBJ1-2, with 11 bases fitting TRBD1. The CDR3 consists of 15 residues. Germline CDR1 is DFQATT and CDR2 is SNEGSKA (reference sequence). After removal of 6 bases from V and 5 bases from J, the junction contained 11 bases not matched to a gene. The DNA of the CDR3 is TGCAGTGCCAGGGTACCGGGACAGGGGGTATATGGCTACACCTTC. Amino acid sequence: CSARVPGQGVYGYTF.

Relative to its sample, this clone is medium-sized. The same CDR3 also results from other DNA sequences found in this sample. The rearrangement uses TRBV7-3 and TRBJ1-1, with D possibly matching TRBD1 (6 bases). Looked up from germline, CDR1 is SGHTA and CDR2 is FQGTGA. V lost 4 bases and J 4 bases, leaving 13 bases between the germline ends. The length of the CDR3 is 14 residues. CDR3 sequence: CASSWGASGTEAFF. CDR3 sequence (DNA): TGTGCCAGCAGCTGGGGGGCATCGGGCACTGAAGCTTTCTTT.

This clone is judged medium-sized. The CDR3: CASSTRDSTNIQYF. As DNA, the CDR3 is TGCGCCAGCAGCACCCGGGACAGTACAAACATTCAGTACTTC. The rearrangement joins TRBV5-1 to TRBJ2-4; 7 nucleotides line up with TRBD1. V lost 4 bases, J lost 6 bases, and 7 bases stayed unmatched. Germline V gene data show CDR1 as SGHRS and CDR2 as YFSETQ. The CDR3 spans 14 residues.